Each of the 30 T cell receptor beta chains below was sequenced from the same sample in a study of cytomegalovirus exposure and HLA in healthy donors. PCR was performed using 60 Vbeta and 13 Jbeta primers. Produced via immunoSEQ multiplex PCR; TCRdb's table is partial and in-frame only. The sample carries a few hundred thousand clones, over 70% recorded once. Sequenced sample: PBMCs. These receptors originate from a girl aged 2 to 10 in good health and CMV-seronegative.

The V call is TRBV28, the J call TRBJ2-1; tentative D call: TRBD2 (6 bases). Trimming removed 6 bases from V and 9 bases from J, with 18 bases in between. The CDR3 length is 14 residues. CDR1 MDHEN and CDR2 SYDVKM come from the germline V gene. CDR3 nucleotide sequence: TGTGCCAGCAGCCCCCCCGGGGGAGAGGGTGAGCAGTTCTTC. Residues: CASSPPGGEGEQFF.

The chain uses TRBV11-3 and TRBJ2-7; 9 positions match TRBD2. The CDR3 loop spans 17 amino acids. Trimming cost V 4 bases and J 3 bases; bases outside gene matches: 13. CDR1 is SGHNT, CDR2 YENEEA, per germline. The CDR3 sequence: CASSSISTSGFLYEQYF. CDR3 sequence (DNA): TGTGCCAGCAGCTCGATCTCGACTAGCGGATTCCTCTACGAGCAGTACTTC.

The chain employs TRBV21-1 and TRBJ1-5. TRBV21-1 is described as a pseudogene. The CDR3 sequence is 18 residues long. CDR3 region: CASSKTRCGTYSNQPQHF. The CDR3 DNA reads TGTGCCAGCAGCAAAACGCGATGCGGGACCTATAGCAATCAGCCCCAGCATTTT.

The chain combines TRBV28 with TRBJ1-6, with 8 bases fitting TRBD1. Losses at the gene ends were 8 bases for V and 3 bases for J; bases not matched to a gene: 3. CDR1 is MDHEN, CDR2 SYDVKM, per germline. This CDR3 region has 14 residues. CDR3 nucleotides: TGTGCCAGCGCAGGACAGGGCTATAATTCACCCCTCCACTTT. Residues: CASAGQGYNSPLHF.

The CDR3 here is CASSVGVGQGIGNTIYF. The CDR3 bases are TGTGCCAGCAGCGTAGGTGTGGGACAGGGAATTGGAAACACCATATATTTT. This chain connects TRBV9 to TRBJ1-3, with TRBD1 matching over 9 bases. Per the germline V gene, CDR1 is SGDLS and CDR2 is YYNGEE. V lost 0 bases to trimming and J lost 3 bases; unmatched junction nucleotides: 7. This CDR3 has 17 residues.

V usage is TRBV6-5 and J usage is TRBJ2-1; TRBD2 matches 8 bases. CDR1 is MNHEY and CDR2 is SVGAGI in the germline V gene. The V and J ends lost 7 bases and 8 bases, in that order; junction bases with no gene match: 4. The CDR3 has 12 amino acids. The DNA of the CDR3 is TGTGCCAGCACGGGGGGGGCGTATGAGCAGTTCTTC. Encoded protein: CASTGGAYEQFF.

The chain recombines TRBV28 with TRBJ1-4; 11 positions agree with TRBD1. Germline loops: CDR1 MDHEN, CDR2 SYDVKM. The CDR3 extends over 16 amino acids. Germline trimming cut 3 bases from V and 7 bases from J; bases unmatched to any gene: 7. The CDR3 loop is CASSFVRTGGGEKLFF. CDR3 DNA sequence: TGTGCCAGCAGTTTTGTTCGGACAGGGGGCGGTGAAAAACTGTTTTTT.

The CDR3 loop reads CASSLAGGWGSNEQFF. CDR3 DNA sequence: TGCGCCAGCAGCTTGGCCGGGGGGTGGGGGTCCAATGAGCAGTTCTTC. The V call is TRBV5-1, the J call TRBJ2-1; 7 positions agree with TRBD2. CDR3 size: 16 residues. V trimming: 0 bases; J trimming: 6 bases; junction bases outside the gene matches: 9. Germline CDR1 SGHRS, CDR2 YFSETQ.

J is TRBJ2-3 and V is TRBV7-6; D is perhaps TRBD1 (5 bases). V gave up 2 bases and J gave up 3 bases, with 12 bases separating them. The CDR3 consists of 15 residues. Germline V gene data show CDR1 as SGHVS and CDR2 as FNYEAQ. CDR3 nucleotide sequence: TGTGCCAGCAGCTTAAGGGGAAGCCGGACAGATACGCAGTATTTT. It is translated as CASSLRGSRTDTQYF. The full variable domain, in which reference TRBV7-6 and TRBJ2-3 provide the parts outside the CDR3, is GAGVSQSPRYKVTKRGQDVALRCDPISGHVSLYWYRQALGQGPEFLTYFNYEAQQDKSGLPNDRFSAERPEGSISTLTIQRTEQRDSAMYRCASSLRGSRTDTQYFGPGTRLTVL.

The gene calls are TRBV27 and TRBJ2-7; possible D gene TRBD1, 6 bases. The CDR3 covers 14 residues. Germline CDR1 and CDR2: MNHEY and SMNVEV (reference sequence). Between the trimmed V and J ends, which lost 7 bases and 6 bases, there was a span of 19 bases. The CDR3 sequence is CASTSPGHPSEQYF. CDR3 in DNA: TGTGCCAGCACTTCCCCGGGACATCCTTCCGAGCAGTACTTC.

The rearrangement links TRBV7-9 to TRBJ2-7; 7 nucleotides match TRBD1. Germline V gives CDR1 SEHNR, CDR2 FQNEAQ (reference sequence). The CDR3 extends over 15 amino acids. V trimming: 6 bases; J trimming: 4 bases; junction bases outside the gene matches: 12. The CDR3 sequence is CASSLGGRALYEQYF. The CDR3 DNA reads TGTGCCAGCAGTCTAGGGGGCAGGGCGTTGTACGAGCAGTACTTC.

The chain combines TRBV19 with TRBJ2-7, with a possible D match to TRBD2 (6 bases). Germline CDR1 LNHDA, CDR2 SQIVND (reference sequence). This CDR3 has 13 amino acids. V was trimmed by 6 bases and J by 3 bases, leaving 12 bases between them. For the CDR3, the DNA is TGTGCCAGTAGCCTCGGACTATTCTACGAGCAGTACTTC. Translating gives CASSLGLFYEQYF.

The chain has TRBV4-2 and TRBJ1-1, with 7 bases aligning to TRBD1. The CDR3 covers 16 residues. With V trimmed by 1 base and J by 1 base, 6 bases remained unmatched. Germline V CDR1 and CDR2: LGHNA, YNFKEQ. The DNA of the CDR3 is TGTGCCAGCAGCCAAGTGCCCCGGGACAGGAACACTGAAGCTTTCTTT. This sequence encodes CASSQVPRDRNTEAFF.

The chain couples TRBV2 to TRBJ2-1; tentative D call: TRBD2 (5 bases). The V end lost 10 bases, the J end lost 5 bases, and 18 bases lay between the germline ends. The CDR3 contains 14 residues. Germline CDR1 is SNHLY and CDR2 is FYNNEI. The CDR3 spells CATTSGLGDNEQFF. CDR3 DNA: TGTGCCACCACCAGCGGACTTGGTGACAATGAGCAGTTCTTC. Complete variable domain (other parts from reference TRBV2 and TRBJ2-1): EPEVTQTPSHQVTQMGQEVILRCVPISNHLYFYWYRQILGQKVEFLVSFYNNEISEKSEIFDDQFSVERPDGSNFTLKIRSTKLEDSAMYFCATTSGLGDNEQFFGPGTRLTVL.

This clone was observed once. The genes are TRBV9 and TRBJ1-5; D call uncertain. The CDR3 is 16 residues long. The germline V gene has CDR1 SGDLS and CDR2 YYNGEE. Trimming removed 4 bases at V and 3 bases at J, with 17 bases between. CDR3 coding DNA: TGTGCCAGCAGCCCCACACCCTCAGGTATCAATCAGCCCCAGCATTTT. Translating gives CASSPTPSGINQPQHF.

The V gene is TRBV7-8, the J gene TRBJ2-3; 7 bases are a match to TRBD2. CDR1 is SGHVS and CDR2 is FQNEAQ in the germline V gene. Losses at the gene ends were 6 bases for V and 2 bases for J; bases not matched to a gene: 8. This CDR3 is built from 15 residues. The CDR3 bases are TGTGCCAGCAGGGGGGACTACCGGTCCACAGATACGCAGTATTTT. Translating it yields CASRGDYRSTDTQYF.

CDR3 coding DNA: TGTGCCAGCAGTGAAGCATCGGACGAGCAGTACTTC. The encoded protein is CASSEASDEQYF. The J gene is TRBJ2-7, the V gene TRBV2, with D unresolved. Germline CDR1 and CDR2: SNHLY and FYNNEI. The V end lost 0 bases, the J end lost 5 bases, and 5 bases lay between the germline ends. The CDR3 has 12 residues.

The genes are TRBV7-9 and TRBJ1-2; 7 nucleotides agree with TRBD1. In germline, CDR1 is SEHNR, CDR2 FQNEAQ (reference sequence). The CDR3 covers 13 residues. The junction had 5 bases not matched to a gene; V was cut back by 5 bases and J by 5 bases. CDR3 coding DNA: TGTGCCAGCAGCCCGGACAGGAGTTATGGCTACACCTTC. Residues: CASSPDRSYGYTF.

The chain employs TRBV4-1 and TRBJ2-4; tentative D call: TRBD2 (6 bases). CDR1 and CDR2 (germline): MGHRA, YSYEKL. The V end lost 0 bases, the J end lost 3 bases, and 12 bases lay between the germline ends. The CDR3 extends over 16 amino acids. In DNA, the CDR3 is TGCGCCAGCAGCCAAGAGGCGGGGTCGGTCAAAAACATTCAGTACTTC. This sequence encodes CASSQEAGSVKNIQYF.

The chain employs TRBV19 and TRBJ2-3; D may be TRBD1 (6 bases). Germline assignment: CDR1 LNHDA and CDR2 SQIVND (reference sequence). The CDR3 length is 13 residues. V was clipped by 9 bases and J by 2 bases, with 12 bases between them. CDR3 loop: CASTTGSTDTQYF. The DNA for the CDR3 is TGTGCCAGCACGACAGGATCCACAGATACGCAGTATTTT.

DNA for the CDR3: TGTGCCAGTAGTATCTACTACGAGCAGTACTTC. Its translation: CASSIYYEQYF. This rearrangement joins TRBV19 to TRBJ2-7, with unresolved D. This CDR3 has 11 amino acids. The germline V gene encodes CDR1 LNHDA and CDR2 SQIVND (reference sequence). V was clipped by 3 bases and J by 3 bases, with 3 bases between them. The variable domain in full, completed from reference TRBV19 and TRBJ2-7, reads DGGITQSPKYLFRKEGQNVTLSCEQNLNHDAMYWYRQDPGQGLRLIYYSQIVNDFQKGDIAEGYSVSREKKESFPLTVTSAQKNPTAFYLCASSIYYEQYFGPGTRLTVT.

The V and J genes are TRBV28 and TRBJ2-5; TRBD1 agrees at 8 bases. The tail of the sequence fits TRBJ2-7 better, so the J call may be wrong. The CDR3 loop spans 15 amino acids. The V gene's germline CDR1 is MDHEN and CDR2 SYDVKM. The CDR3 DNA reads TGTGCCAGCAGTTTAGGTTGGGACAGGAACTACGAGCAGTACTTC. It translates to CASSLGWDRNYEQYF.

Remarks on this clone: At one of its ends the junction is not consistent with the germline gene, which may arise from a read error. The chain uses TRBV29-1 and TRBJ2-3; TRBD2 is a possible D gene (5 bases). Looked up from germline, CDR1 is SQVTM and CDR2 is ANQGSEA. CDR3 length equals 13 residues. The CDR3 sequence: CSVDRGSIDTQYF. The CDR3 DNA reads TGCAGCGTTGATCGGGGTAGCATAGATACGCAGTATTTT.

This clone was seen just once. The chain joins TRBV19 to TRBJ1-5; D might be TRBD1 (5 bases). There are 16 residues in the CDR3. Germline-derived CDR1 and CDR2 are LNHDA and SQIVND (reference sequence). Trimming removed 4 bases from V and 0 bases from J, with 13 bases in between. In DNA form, the CDR3 reads TGTGCCAGTAGTACCCGGACGGGGGATAGCAATCAGCCCCAGCATTTT. This codes for CASSTRTGDSNQPQHF.

The chain couples TRBV7-6 to TRBJ2-7; 8 bases match TRBD2. V lost 4 bases to trimming and J lost 2 bases; unmatched junction nucleotides: 19. The CDR3 is made up of 19 amino acids. CDR1 is SGHVS and CDR2 is FNYEAQ in the germline V gene. The CDR3 loop is CASSYRGGLAGERAYEQYF. The CDR3 nucleotides read TGTGCCAGCAGCTACAGAGGGGGGCTAGCGGGTGAGAGGGCCTACGAGCAGTACTTC.

The V and J genes are TRBV9 and TRBJ1-3, with D maybe TRBD1 (5 bases). The CDR3 is 15 residues long. Germline V gene sequence: CDR1 SGDLS, CDR2 YYNGEE. With 1 base removed from V and 2 bases from J, the gap between germline ends came to 10 bases. DNA of the CDR3: TGTGCCAGCAGCGTATTAGGGGATGCTGGAAACACCATATATTTT. Translating it yields CASSVLGDAGNTIYF. The variable domain in full, with the rest retrieved from reference TRBV9 and TRBJ1-3, is DSGVTQTPKHLITATGQRVTLRCSPRSGDLSVYWYQQSLDQGLQFLIQYYNGEERAKGNILERFSAQQFPDLHSELNLSSLELGDSALYFCASSVLGDAGNTIYFGEGSWLTVV.

The chain couples TRBV19 to TRBJ2-7; 11 bases agree with TRBD1. J lost 3 bases, V lost 3 bases, and 4 bases had no gene match. Germline values: CDR1 LNHDA, CDR2 SQIVND (reference sequence). The CDR3 runs 15 residues. For the CDR3, the DNA is TGTGCCAGTAGTATGAAGGGGACAGGGGGCTACGAGCAGTACTTC. This translates into CASSMKGTGGYEQYF.

J is TRBJ1-1 and V is TRBV15, with D maybe TRBD1 (6 bases). V was cut by 5 bases and J by 11 bases, with 21 bases left in between. Germline V lookup: CDR1 LNHNV, CDR2 YYDKDF (reference sequence). There are 14 residues in the CDR3. CDR3 sequence (DNA): TGTGCCACCAGCTCACACAGGGATCCGAAGGTTGCTTTCTTT. Translating it yields CATSSHRDPKVAFF.

The chain employs TRBV4-1 and TRBJ2-7; 8 nucleotides agree with TRBD2. The CDR3 covers 15 residues. Germline loops: CDR1 MGHRA, CDR2 YSYEKL. V lost 2 bases and J lost 6; bases outside the gene matches: 9. CDR3 loop: CASSQLLAEPREQYF. In DNA form, the CDR3 reads TGCGCCAGCAGCCAATTACTAGCGGAACCACGCGAGCAGTACTTC.

V usage is TRBV6-6 and J usage is TRBJ1-5, with D hard to call. V dropped 5 bases and J dropped 4 bases, with 12 bases sitting between them. This CDR3 contains 14 residues. CDR1 and CDR2 from the germline V gene are MNHNY and SVGAGI (reference sequence). The CDR3 is CASSRSDGNQPQHF. CDR3 sequence (DNA): TGTGCCAGCAGTAGGAGTGACGGGAATCAGCCCCAGCATTTT.